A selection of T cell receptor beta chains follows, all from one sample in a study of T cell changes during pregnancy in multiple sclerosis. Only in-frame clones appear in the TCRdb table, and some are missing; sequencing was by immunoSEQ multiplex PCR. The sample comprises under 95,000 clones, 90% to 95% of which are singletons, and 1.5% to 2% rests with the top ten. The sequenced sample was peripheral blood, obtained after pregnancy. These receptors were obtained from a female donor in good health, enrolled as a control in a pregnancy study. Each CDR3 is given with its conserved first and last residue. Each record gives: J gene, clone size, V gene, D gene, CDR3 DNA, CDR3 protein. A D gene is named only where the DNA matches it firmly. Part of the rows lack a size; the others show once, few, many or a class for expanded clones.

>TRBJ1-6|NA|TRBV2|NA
TGTGCCAGCAGTGACCTAGGGGGACCCAGCTCCTATAATTCACCCCTCCACTTT
CASSDLGGPSSYNSPLHF
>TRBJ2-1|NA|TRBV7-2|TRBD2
TGTGCCAGCAGCTTAGACCGCGCGGGGGGGCCCCACAATGAGCAGTTCTTC
CASSLDRAGGPHNEQFF
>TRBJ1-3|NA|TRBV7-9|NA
TGTGCCAGCAGCTTGGGGACAAGGACTGGAAACACCATATATTTT
CASSLGTRTGNTIYF
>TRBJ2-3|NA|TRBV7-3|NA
TGTGCCAGCAGCCGAACAGGGGGGGAAGATACGCAGTATTTT
CASSRTGGEDTQYF
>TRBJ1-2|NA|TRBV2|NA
TGTGCCAGCAGTGACCAGGTCCAGTCCGGCTACACCTTC
CASSDQVQSGYTF
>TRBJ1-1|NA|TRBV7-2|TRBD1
TGTGCCAGCAGCACCCCTAGGCGGGACAGGGGTGAAGGTGAAGCTTTCTTT
CASSTPRRDRGEGEAFF
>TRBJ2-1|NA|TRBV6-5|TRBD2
TGTGCCAGCAGACATACTAGCGGGGGGAGAAATGAGCAGTTCTTC
CASRHTSGGRNEQFF
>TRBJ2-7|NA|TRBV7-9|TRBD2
TGTGCCAGCAGCTCTTTGTCCGGGACTAGCACAGTCTTC
CASSSLSGTSTVF
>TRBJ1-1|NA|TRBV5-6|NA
TGTGCCAGCAGCTTTCGGACTGAAGCTTTCTTT
CASSFRTEAFF
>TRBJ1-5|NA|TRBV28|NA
TGTGCCAGCAGTCTTAAACAGGGTAGGAATCAGCCCCAGCATTTT
CASSLKQGRNQPQHF
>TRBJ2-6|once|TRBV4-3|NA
TGCGCCAGCAGCCAAGAGGAAGGGACAGGGGCCAACGTCCTGACTTTC
CASSQEEGTGANVLTF
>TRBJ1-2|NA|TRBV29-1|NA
TGCAGCGCGAAACCCGGGACTGGAGAAAATGGCTACACCTTC
CSAKPGTGENGYTF
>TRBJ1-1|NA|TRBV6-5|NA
TGTGCCAGCAGTTACTCGAAGGGGGACACTGAAGCTTTCTTT
CASSYSKGDTEAFF
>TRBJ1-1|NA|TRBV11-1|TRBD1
TGTGCCAGCAGTCCAGGGGGGTGGACTGAAGCTTTCTTT
CASSPGGWTEAFF
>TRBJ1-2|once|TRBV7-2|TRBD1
TGTGCCAGCAACCCAGGGGGCAGGGAGGTCGACCAAAATGGCTACACCTTC
CASNPGGREVDQNGYTF
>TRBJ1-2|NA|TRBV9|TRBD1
TGTGCCAGCACCGCCCGGGACAGGGGATCCTATGGCTACACCTTC
CASTARDRGSYGYTF
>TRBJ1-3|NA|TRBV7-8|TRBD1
TGTGCCAGCAGCCGGACAGGAGCTGGAAACACCATATATTTT
CASSRTGAGNTIYF
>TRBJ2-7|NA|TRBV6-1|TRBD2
TGTGCCAGCAGTGTCGGGACTAGCTACGAGCAGTACTTC
CASSVGTSYEQYF
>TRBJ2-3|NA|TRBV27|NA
TGTGCCAGCAGCCTTCGCGGGTTAGGCACCACAGATACGCAGTATTTT
CASSLRGLGTTDTQYF
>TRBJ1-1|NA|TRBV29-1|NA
TGCAGCGTTATGAGGGTCGGGGTTGGGGCTGAAGCTTTCTTT
CSVMRVGVGAEAFF
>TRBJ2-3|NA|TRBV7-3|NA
TGTGCCAGCACCTTCGGACAGCTCCGATGTCCTAGCACAGATACGCAGTATTTT
CASTFGQLRCPSTDTQYF
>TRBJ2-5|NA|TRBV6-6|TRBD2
TGTGCCAGCAGTTATACTAGCGGAACACAAGAGACCCAGTACTTC
CASSYTSGTQETQYF
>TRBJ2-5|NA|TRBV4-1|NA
TGCGCCAGCAGCCAAAGACCGGGACAACCCCAAAAGGAAGAGACCCAGTACTTC
CASSQRPGQPQKEETQYF
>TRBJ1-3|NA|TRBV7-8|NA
TGTGCCAGCAGCTTAGGCGGGACGCCGGGGGAAACCCTATATTTT
CASSLGGTPGETLYF
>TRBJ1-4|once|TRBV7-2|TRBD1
TGTGCCAGCAGCCTTGGGACAGGGGGACAAAAACTGTTTTTT
CASSLGTGGQKLFF
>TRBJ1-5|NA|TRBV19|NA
TGTGCCAGTGCCGCCAAGCGGAATCAGCCCCAGCATTTT
CASAAKRNQPQHF
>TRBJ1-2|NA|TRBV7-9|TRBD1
TGTGCCAGCAGTGGACAGGCCGTTGAGGGCTACACCTTC
CASSGQAVEGYTF
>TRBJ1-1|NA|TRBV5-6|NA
TGTGCCAGCAGCCCCTTCGGGTCAGGGGCGAACACTGAAGCTTTCTTT
CASSPFGSGANTEAFF
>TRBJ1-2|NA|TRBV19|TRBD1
TGTGCCAGTAGTACCCCACGGGACAGGGTAACGAAAGCTAACTATGGCTACACCTTC
CASSTPRDRVTKANYGYTF
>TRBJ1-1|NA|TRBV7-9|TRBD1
TGTGCCAGCAGCCAACGGACAGGCCAAAACACTGAAGCTTTCTTT
CASSQRTGQNTEAFF
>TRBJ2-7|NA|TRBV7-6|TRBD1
TGTGCCAGCAGCCCTAGGGACAGGGTATACGAGCAGTACTTC
CASSPRDRVYEQYF
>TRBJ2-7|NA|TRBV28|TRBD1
TGTGCCACCAAACTCGGGACAGCTCCCTACGAGCAGTACTTC
CATKLGTAPYEQYF
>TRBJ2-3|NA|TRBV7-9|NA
TGTGCCAGCAGCTTTTTAGGCACAGATACGCAGTATTTT
CASSFLGTDTQYF
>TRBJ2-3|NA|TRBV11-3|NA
TGTGCCAGCAGCCCGACTACCACAGATACGCAGTATTTT
CASSPTTTDTQYF
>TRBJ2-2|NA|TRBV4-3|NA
TGCGCCAGCAGCCAAGTTCGGACAGCCACCGGGGAGCTGTTTTTT
CASSQVRTATGELFF
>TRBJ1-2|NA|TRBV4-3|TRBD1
TGCGCCAGCAGCCAAGAGACAGGGACCTATGGCTACACCTTC
CASSQETGTYGYTF
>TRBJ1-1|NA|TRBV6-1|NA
TGTGCCAGCAGACCGACAGGAGACAAAAACACTGAAGCTTTCTTT
CASRPTGDKNTEAFF
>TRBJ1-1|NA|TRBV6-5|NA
TGTGCCAGCAGTTACGAGGGAGACCGGGAAGCTTTCTTT
CASSYEGDREAFF
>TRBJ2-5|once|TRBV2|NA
TGTGCCAGTTCCTCAGATCAAGAGACCCAGTACTTC
CASSSDQETQYF
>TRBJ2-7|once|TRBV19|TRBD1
TGTGCCAGTAGTATAGTAGGGACAGGGGGACACGAGCAGTACTTC
CASSIVGTGGHEQYF
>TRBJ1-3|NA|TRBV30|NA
TGTGCCTGGAGTATGGCCTGGGAGGGAAACACCATATATTTT
CAWSMAWEGNTIYF
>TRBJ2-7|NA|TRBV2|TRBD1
TGTGCCAGCAGCAACAGGGGGTACGAGCAGTACTTC
CASSNRGYEQYF